The rows below give T cell receptor beta chains drawn from one sample of a study of early T cells in non-severe SARS-CoV-2 infection. TCRdb re-called the 5' RACE reads with MiXCR, one entry per CDR3 protein. The table lists about 100,000 distinct CDR3 sequences, roughly 13% of them singletons. Sample: whole blood. The receptors were gathered from an adult who was a healthcare worker with PCR-confirmed SARS-CoV-2 infection or an uninfected control (not recorded which). The CDR3 runs from the conserved cysteine through the conserved F or W. A D gene is named only where the DNA matches it firmly. The size entry is marked missing in some rows and otherwise reads once, few, many or a size class.

CDR3 DNA | CDR3 protein | D gene | J gene | clone size | V gene
TGTGCCAGCAACCCCCGAGGGGCGCCCCTAGGTGAAGCTTTCTTT | CASNPRGAPLGEAFF | NA | TRBJ1-1 | many | TRBV7-2
TGCGCCAGCAGCGGACCCTGGGATACGCAGTATTTT | CASSGPWDTQYF | NA | TRBJ2-3 | many | TRBV5-1
TGCAGTGCTAGACTGGGTTGGGTAAGTGGCAACGAGCAGTACTTC | CSARLGWVSGNEQYF | NA | TRBJ2-7 | many | TRBV20-1
TGCAGCGCCGCGGGATTATACACAGATACGCAGTATTTT | CSAAGLYTDTQYF | NA | TRBJ2-3 | NA | TRBV29-1
TGTGCCAGCAGCTTATCCGGGTCCGAAGAGACCCAGTACTTC | CASSLSGSEETQYF | NA | TRBJ2-5 | NA | TRBV7-2
TGTGCCAGCATCCCTTGGAAGTTCGGGAGCGGAAGAACCCAAGAGACCCAGTACTTC | CASIPWKFGSGRTQETQYF | NA | TRBJ2-5 | many | TRBV7-3
TGTGCCACCCAGGGGAGCTCCTACAATGAGCAGTTCTTC | CATQGSSYNEQFF | NA | TRBJ2-1 | many | TRBV24-1
TGTGCCAGCAGCTTAGCGAGGGGGCCGGGTGAGACCCAGTACTTC | CASSLARGPGETQYF | TRBD1 | TRBJ2-5 | many | TRBV7-9
TGCGCCAGCAGTGATCCCGGACTAGGAGCAGATACGCAGTATTTT | CASSDPGLGADTQYF | TRBD2 | TRBJ2-3 | NA | TRBV10-1
TGCAGCGTTGAGTTCTGGGGGCGCGGGAAAAACATTCAGTACTTC | CSVEFWGRGKNIQYF | NA | TRBJ2-4 | NA | TRBV29-1
TGTGCCAGCAGCTTAGGACGGTGGAACACTGAAGCTTTCTTT | CASSLGRWNTEAFF | NA | TRBJ1-1 | few | TRBV11-2
TGTGCCAGCAGTTTCTTACCTCTCCATATTGTGGGCTATGGCTACACCTTC | CASSFLPLHIVGYGYTF | NA | TRBJ1-2 | NA | TRBV27
TGCAGTGCTAGCCAGGGGTTCAGGCCCGATCAGCCCCAGCATTTT | CSASQGFRPDQPQHF | NA | TRBJ1-5 | few | TRBV20-1
TGTGCCAGCAGCTCGGGTAATCAGCCCCAGCATTTT | CASSSGNQPQHF | NA | TRBJ1-5 | many | TRBV5-5
TGTGCCAGCCGACAGGGAGGCACAGATACGCAGTATTTT | CASRQGGTDTQYF | TRBD1 | TRBJ2-3 | many | TRBV28
TGTGCCAGCAGGGGGACAGGGCTTTCCTACGAGCAGTACTTC | CASRGTGLSYEQYF | TRBD1 | TRBJ2-7 | NA | TRBV5-6
TGTGCCAGCAGCACCACACTGGGTTCTAGTAATGAGCAGTTCTTC | CASSTTLGSSNEQFF | NA | TRBJ2-1 | many | TRBV7-2
TGTGCCAGCAGCTTATCTGGCGGGGGGCCGGAGAATGAGCAGTTCTTC | CASSLSGGGPENEQFF | TRBD2 | TRBJ2-1 | many | TRBV7-6
TGTGCCAGCAGATGGGGAGGGACACGATATGGCTACACCTTC | CASRWGGTRYGYTF | NA | TRBJ1-2 | NA | TRBV7-2
TGTGCCAGCAGTTCCTATGAGGGGGAATCAAATGAGCAGTTCTTC | CASSSYEGESNEQFF | NA | TRBJ2-1 | few | TRBV28
TGTGCCAGCAGGGCACAGGGGAGGAGCACTGAAGCTTTCTTT | CASRAQGRSTEAFF | TRBD1 | TRBJ1-1 | many | TRBV2
TGCAGTGCAAATCCCGGGACAGGAGGCCCCAATCAGCCCCAGCATTTT | CSANPGTGGPNQPQHF | TRBD1 | TRBJ1-5 | NA | TRBV20-1
TGTGCCAGCAGCTCCTTCGGCAGGGGGCGCGGCAGGGCCTACGAGCAGTACTTC | CASSSFGRGRGRAYEQYF | TRBD1 | TRBJ2-7 | NA | TRBV7-8
TGTGCCAGCAGCGACGGACAGGGGCCCTCCTATGGCTACACCTTC | CASSDGQGPSYGYTF | TRBD1 | TRBJ1-2 | many | TRBV6-2/TRBV6-3
TGTGCCAGCAGCCACGAGACAGTTAATTCACCCCTCCACTTT | CASSHETVNSPLHF | NA | TRBJ1-6 | few | TRBV12-3/TRBV12-4
TGCGCCAGCAGCGGAGCCCGCACAGATACGCAGTATTTT | CASSGARTDTQYF | NA | TRBJ2-3 | many | TRBV5-1